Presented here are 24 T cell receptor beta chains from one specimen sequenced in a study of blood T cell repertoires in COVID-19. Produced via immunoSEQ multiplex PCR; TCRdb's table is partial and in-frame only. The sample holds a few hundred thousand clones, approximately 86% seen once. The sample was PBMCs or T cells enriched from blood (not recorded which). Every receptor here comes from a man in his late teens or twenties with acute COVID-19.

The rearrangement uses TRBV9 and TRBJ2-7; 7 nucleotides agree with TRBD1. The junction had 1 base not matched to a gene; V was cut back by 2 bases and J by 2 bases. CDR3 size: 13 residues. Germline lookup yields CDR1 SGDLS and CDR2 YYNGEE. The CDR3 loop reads CASSVTGAYEQYF. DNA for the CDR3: TGTGCCAGCAGCGTCACAGGGGCCTACGAGCAGTACTTC. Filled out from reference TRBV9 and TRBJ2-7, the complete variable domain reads DSGVTQTPKHLITATGQRVTLRCSPRSGDLSVYWYQQSLDQGLQFLIQYYNGEERAKGNILERFSAQQFPDLHSELNLSSLELGDSALYFCASSVTGAYEQYFGPGTRLTVT.

The chain's CDR3 is CASRGTANTGELFF. The DNA of the CDR3 is TGTGCCAGCAGGGGGACAGCGAACACCGGGGAGCTGTTTTTT. The chain joins TRBV7-9 to TRBJ2-2; TRBD1 matches 7 bases. The length of the CDR3 is 14 residues. Germline trimming cut 6 bases from V and 0 bases from J; bases unmatched to any gene: 1. Germline CDR1 reads SEHNR; CDR2 reads FQNEAQ (reference sequence).

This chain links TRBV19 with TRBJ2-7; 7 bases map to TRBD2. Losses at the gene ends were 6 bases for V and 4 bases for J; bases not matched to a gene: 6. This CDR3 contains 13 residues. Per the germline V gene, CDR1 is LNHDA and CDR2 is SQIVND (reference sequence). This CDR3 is CASSPGLGYEQYF. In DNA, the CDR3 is TGTGCCAGTAGCCCCGGACTAGGTTACGAGCAGTACTTC.

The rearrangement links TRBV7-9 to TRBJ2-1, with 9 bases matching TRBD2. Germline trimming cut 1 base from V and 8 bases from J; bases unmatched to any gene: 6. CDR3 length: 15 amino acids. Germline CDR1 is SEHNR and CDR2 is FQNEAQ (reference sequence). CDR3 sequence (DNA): TGTGCCAGCAGCTTAGTGGGACTAGCTTTCCATGAGCAGTTCTTC. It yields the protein CASSLVGLAFHEQFF.

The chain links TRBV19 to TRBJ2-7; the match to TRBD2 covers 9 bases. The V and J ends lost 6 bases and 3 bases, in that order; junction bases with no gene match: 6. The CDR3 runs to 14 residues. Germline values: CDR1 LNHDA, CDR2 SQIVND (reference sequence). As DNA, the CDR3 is TGTGCCAGTAGATCTGGTAGCGGGAGCTACGAGCAGTACTTC. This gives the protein CASRSGSGSYEQYF.

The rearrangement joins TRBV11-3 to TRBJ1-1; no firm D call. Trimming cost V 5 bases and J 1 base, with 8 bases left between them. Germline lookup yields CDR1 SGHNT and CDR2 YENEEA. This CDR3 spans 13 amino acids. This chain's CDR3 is CASSSNRNTEAFF. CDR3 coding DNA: TGTGCCAGCAGCAGTAACAGGAACACTGAAGCTTTCTTT.

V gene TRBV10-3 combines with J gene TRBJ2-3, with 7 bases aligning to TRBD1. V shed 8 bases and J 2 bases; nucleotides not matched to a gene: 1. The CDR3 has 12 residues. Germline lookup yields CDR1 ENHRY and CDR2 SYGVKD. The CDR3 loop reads CAIGQDTDTQYF. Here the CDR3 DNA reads TGTGCCATCGGACAGGACACAGATACGCAGTATTTT.

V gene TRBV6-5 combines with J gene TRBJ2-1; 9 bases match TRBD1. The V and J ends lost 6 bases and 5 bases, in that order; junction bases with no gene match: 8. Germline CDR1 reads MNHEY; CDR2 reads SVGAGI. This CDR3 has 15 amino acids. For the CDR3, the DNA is TGTGCCAGCAGCTTCGGGACAGGGCCTGACAATGAGCAGTTCTTC. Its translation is CASSFGTGPDNEQFF.

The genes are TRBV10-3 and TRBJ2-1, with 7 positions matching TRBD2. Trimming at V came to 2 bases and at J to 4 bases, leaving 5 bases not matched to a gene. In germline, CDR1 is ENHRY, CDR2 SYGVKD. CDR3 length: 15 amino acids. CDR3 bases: TGTGCCATCAGTGAGCTTAGCGGGTCTTACAATGAGCAGTTCTTC. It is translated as CAISELSGSYNEQFF.

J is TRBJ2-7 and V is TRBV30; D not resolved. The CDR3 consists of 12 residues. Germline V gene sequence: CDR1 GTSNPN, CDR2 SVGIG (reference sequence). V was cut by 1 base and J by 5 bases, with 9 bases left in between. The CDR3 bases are TGTGCCTGGAGTGATGGAGCAGACGAGCAGTACTTC. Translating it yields CAWSDGADEQYF.

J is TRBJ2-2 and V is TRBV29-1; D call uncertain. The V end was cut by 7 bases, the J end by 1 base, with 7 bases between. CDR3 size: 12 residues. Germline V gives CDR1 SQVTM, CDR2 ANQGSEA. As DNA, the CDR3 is TGCAGCGCCGCCGGGAACACCGGGGAGCTGTTTTTT. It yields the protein CSAAGNTGELFF.

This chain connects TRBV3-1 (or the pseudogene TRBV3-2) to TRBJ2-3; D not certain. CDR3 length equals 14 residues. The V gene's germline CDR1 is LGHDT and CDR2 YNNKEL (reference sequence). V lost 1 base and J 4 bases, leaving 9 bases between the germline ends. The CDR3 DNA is TGTGCCAGCAGCCAAGCCCTCCAGGCAGATACGCAGTATTTT. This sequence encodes CASSQALQADTQYF.

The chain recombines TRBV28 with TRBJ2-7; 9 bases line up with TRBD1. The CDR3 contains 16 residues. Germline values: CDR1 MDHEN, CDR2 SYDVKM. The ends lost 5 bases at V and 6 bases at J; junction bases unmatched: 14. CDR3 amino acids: CASSQTGGTGMFEQYF. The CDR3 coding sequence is TGTGCCAGCAGTCAGACCGGCGGGACAGGGATGTTCGAGCAGTACTTC.

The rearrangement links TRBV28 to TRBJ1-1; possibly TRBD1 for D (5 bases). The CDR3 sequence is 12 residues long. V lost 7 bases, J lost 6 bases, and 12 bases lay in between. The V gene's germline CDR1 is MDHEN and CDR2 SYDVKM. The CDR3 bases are TGTGCCAGCACCGCGGGACTGCCTGAAGCTTTCTTT. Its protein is CASTAGLPEAFF.

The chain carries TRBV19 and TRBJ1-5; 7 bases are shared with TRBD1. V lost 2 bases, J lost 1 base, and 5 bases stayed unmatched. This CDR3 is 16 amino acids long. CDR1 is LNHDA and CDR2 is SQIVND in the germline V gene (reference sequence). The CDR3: CASSIYEGASNQPQHF. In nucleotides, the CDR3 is TGTGCCAGTAGTATATATGAGGGGGCAAGCAATCAGCCCCAGCATTTT.

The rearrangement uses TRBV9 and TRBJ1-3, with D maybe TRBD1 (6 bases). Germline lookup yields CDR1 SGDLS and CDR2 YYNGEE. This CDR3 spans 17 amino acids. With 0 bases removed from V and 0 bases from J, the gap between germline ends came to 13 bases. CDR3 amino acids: CASSVGPTGPSGNTIYF. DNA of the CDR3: TGTGCCAGCAGCGTAGGTCCGACAGGACCCTCTGGAAACACCATATATTTT.

The CDR3 nucleotides are TGCAGCGTACCCGAGATCGGGACTAAACTCTACGAGCAGTACTTC. Encoded protein: CSVPEIGTKLYEQYF. V and J are TRBV29-1 and TRBJ2-7; TRBD2 agrees at 7 bases. With V trimmed by 6 bases and J by 3 bases, 14 bases remained unmatched. The CDR3 sequence is 15 residues long. CDR1 and CDR2 (germline): SQVTM, ANQGSEA.

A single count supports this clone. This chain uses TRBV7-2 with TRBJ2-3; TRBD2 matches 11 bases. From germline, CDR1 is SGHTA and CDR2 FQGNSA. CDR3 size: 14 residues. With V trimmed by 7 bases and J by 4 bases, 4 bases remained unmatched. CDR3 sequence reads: CASTLGLAADTQYF. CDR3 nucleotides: TGTGCCAGCACCCTGGGACTAGCGGCAGATACGCAGTATTTT.

In DNA form, the CDR3 reads TGTGCCTGCAACCAGGCCGGCACTGAAGCTTTCTTT. This sequence encodes CACNQAGTEAFF. The chain has TRBV30 and TRBJ1-1; D gene uncertain. Looked up from germline, CDR1 is GTSNPN and CDR2 is SVGIG (reference sequence). Between the trimmed V and J ends, which lost 6 bases and 4 bases, there was a span of 12 bases. This CDR3 is built from 12 residues. Full variable domain (rest looked up from reference TRBV30 and TRBJ1-1): SQTIHQWPATLVQPVGSPLSLECTVEGTSNPNLYWYRQAAGRGLQLLFYSVGIGQISSEVPQNLSASRPQDRQFILSSKKLLLSDSGFYLCACNQAGTEAFFGQGTRLTVV.

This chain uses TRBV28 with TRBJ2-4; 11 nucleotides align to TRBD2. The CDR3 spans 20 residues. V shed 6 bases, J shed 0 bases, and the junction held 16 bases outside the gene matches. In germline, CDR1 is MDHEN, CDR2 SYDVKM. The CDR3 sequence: CASSQSPLTSGVLAKNIQYF. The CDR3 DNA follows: TGTGCCAGCAGCCAATCCCCCCTGACTAGCGGGGTACTAGCCAAAAACATTCAGTACTTC.

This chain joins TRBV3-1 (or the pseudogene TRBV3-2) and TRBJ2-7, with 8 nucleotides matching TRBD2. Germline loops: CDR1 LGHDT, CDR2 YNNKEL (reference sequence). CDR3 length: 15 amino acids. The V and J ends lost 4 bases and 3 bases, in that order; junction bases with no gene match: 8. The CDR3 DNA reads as TGTGCCAGCAGCCCACTAGCGGAGGGGGGCTACGAGCAGTACTTC. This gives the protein CASSPLAEGGYEQYF.

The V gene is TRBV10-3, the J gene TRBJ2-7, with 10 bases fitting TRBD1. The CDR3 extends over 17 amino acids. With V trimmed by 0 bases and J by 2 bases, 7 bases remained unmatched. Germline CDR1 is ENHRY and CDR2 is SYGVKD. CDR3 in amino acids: CAISESWGTGVTYEQYF. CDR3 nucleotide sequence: TGTGCCATCAGTGAGTCGTGGGGGACAGGGGTTACCTACGAGCAGTACTTC.

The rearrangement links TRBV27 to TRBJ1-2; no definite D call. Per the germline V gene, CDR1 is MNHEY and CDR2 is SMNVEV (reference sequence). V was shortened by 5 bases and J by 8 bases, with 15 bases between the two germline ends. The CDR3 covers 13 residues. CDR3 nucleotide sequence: TGTGCCAGCAGTCCCTCCCGTGGAGGCGGCTACACCTTC. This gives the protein CASSPSRGGGYTF.

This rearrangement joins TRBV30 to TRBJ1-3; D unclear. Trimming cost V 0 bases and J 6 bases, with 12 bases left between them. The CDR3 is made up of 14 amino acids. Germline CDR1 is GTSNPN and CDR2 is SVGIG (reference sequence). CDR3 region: CAWSVSEVPNTIYF. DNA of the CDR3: TGTGCCTGGAGTGTATCTGAGGTCCCAAACACCATATATTTT.